These T cell receptor beta chains were read from a single sample in a study of T-cell memory formation after mild COVID-19. MiXCR was run by TCRdb on the 5' RACE reads, yielding one entry per CDR3 protein. The sample has about 310,000 distinct CDR3 sequences, roughly a fifth seen once. Sequencing was done on a sample of PBMCs or a T cell subset sorted from them (not recorded which). These receptors were taken from a young man who had mild COVID-19 (a few samples of this study predate the infection). Cell type and time point are not known. CDR3s include the opening cysteine and the closing phenylalanine or tryptophan. The D gene is left open where the match is weak. Clone size appears in some rows only: once, few, many, or a class for an expanded clone.

clone size | J gene | V gene | D gene | CDR3 protein | CDR3 DNA
. | TRBJ2-7 | TRBV15 | . | CATSDQRSYEQYF | TGTGCCACCAGTGATCAGCGCTCCTACGAGCAGTACTTC
. | TRBJ2-5 | TRBV7-9 | TRBD1 | CASSSGTGGAGQETQYF | TGTGCCAGCAGCTCCGGGACAGGGGGCGCGGGTCAAGAGACCCAGTACTTC
. | TRBJ1-6 | TRBV27 | TRBD1 | CASRNTGDNSPLHF | TGTGCCAGCAGAAATACAGGGGATAATTCACCCCTCCACTTT
few | TRBJ2-1 | TRBV5-1 | . | CASSFTARSNEQFF | TGCGCCAGCAGCTTCACGGCTAGGAGTAATGAGCAGTTCTTC
many | TRBJ2-5 | TRBV7-6 | TRBD2 | CASSLGASGGETQYF | TGTGCCAGCAGCTTAGGGGCTAGCGGGGGGGAGACCCAGTACTTC
few | TRBJ2-1 | TRBV20-1 | TRBD2 | CSVQALAGVSRAYNEQFF | TGCAGTGTTCAGGCGCTAGCGGGGGTGTCTCGCGCCTACAATGAGCAGTTCTTC
. | TRBJ2-5 | TRBV24-1 | . | CATSDAGTQETQYF | TGTGCCACCAGTGATGCCGGGACTCAAGAGACCCAGTACTTC
many | TRBJ2-1 | TRBV29-1 | TRBD2 | CSVTLAGGPNEQFF | TGCAGCGTTACCCTAGCGGGGGGGCCCAATGAGCAGTTCTTC
. | TRBJ1-2 | TRBV7-9 | . | CASSPISGGLNGYTF | TGTGCCAGCAGCCCTATTTCCGGGGGACTCAATGGCTACACCTTC
few | TRBJ2-2 | TRBV20-1 | . | CSAPDRRGTGELFF | TGCAGTGCACCTGACAGGCGGGGCACCGGGGAGCTGTTTTTT
. | TRBJ1-3 | TRBV7-8 | . | CASSALRGRNTIYF | TGTGCCAGCAGCGCCCTTCGGGGAAGAAACACCATATATTTT
. | TRBJ1-5 | TRBV7-2 | TRBD1 | CASSPDRGQGQPQHF | TGTGCCAGCAGCCCGGACAGGGGCCAGGGGCAGCCCCAGCATTTT
few | TRBJ2-7 | TRBV7-2 | TRBD1 | CASSQGQVGEQYF | TGTGCCAGCAGCCAGGGACAGGTGGGGGAGCAGTACTTC
few | TRBJ1-1 | TRBV29-1 | TRBD1 | CSAGQGSTEAFF | TGCAGCGCTGGACAGGGGAGCACTGAAGCTTTCTTT
. | TRBJ2-5 | TRBV19 | . | CASRNFGSETQYF | TGTGCCAGTAGAAACTTTGGGAGCGAGACCCAGTACTTC
few | TRBJ2-5 | TRBV11-3 | . | CASSSAGVEETQYF | TGTGCCAGCAGCTCCGCAGGAGTCGAGGAGACCCAGTACTTC
. | TRBJ1-2 | TRBV12-3/TRBV12-4 | . | CASSSDMGGYTF | TGTGCCAGCAGTTCGGACATGGGAGGCTACACCTTC
few | TRBJ2-7 | TRBV25-1 | TRBD1 | CASSEYRDRSYEQYF | TGTGCCAGCAGTGAATACCGGGACAGGTCCTACGAGCAGTACTTC
. | TRBJ1-5 | TRBV6-5 | . | CASSLTHRDQPQHF | TGTGCCAGCAGTCTCACCCATCGGGATCAGCCCCAGCATTTT
many | TRBJ2-7 | TRBV3-1 | . | CASSQEGGTYEQYF | TGTGCCAGCAGCCAAGAAGGGGGGACCTACGAGCAGTACTTC
. | TRBJ2-7 | TRBV11-3 | . | CASSPTGNAYEQYF | TGTGCCAGCAGCCCCACAGGGAACGCCTACGAGCAGTACTTC
. | TRBJ2-2 | TRBV20-1 | . | CSARSPDPSTGELFF | TGCAGTGCTAGAAGCCCAGACCCGAGCACCGGGGAGCTGTTTTTT
. | TRBJ2-3 | TRBV12-3/TRBV12-4 | TRBD1 | CASSLVPGQGSTDTQYF | TGTGCCAGCAGTTTAGTCCCGGGACAGGGGAGCACAGATACGCAGTATTTT
few | TRBJ2-5 | TRBV12-3/TRBV12-4 | . | CASSPADSETQYF | TGTGCCAGCAGCCCCGCGGACAGCGAGACCCAGTACTTC
once | TRBJ2-7 | TRBV5-1 | . | CASSSERAGPKYF | TGCGCCAGCAGCTCCGAGAGGGCAGGCCCAAAGTACTTC
. | TRBJ2-1 | TRBV20-1 | . | CSASLDLAREQFF | TGCAGTGCTAGCCTAGATCTGGCTCGGGAGCAGTTCTTC
. | TRBJ2-1 | TRBV2 | TRBD1 | CATDRGEQFF | TGTGCCACCGACAGGGGCGAGCAGTTCTTC
few | TRBJ1-4 | TRBV12-3/TRBV12-4 | . | CASSLRSFNEKLFF | TGTGCCAGCAGTTTGAGGAGTTTTAATGAAAAACTGTTTTTT
. | TRBJ2-2 | TRBV5-6 | . | CASKVSLDRDTGELFF | .
few | TRBJ2-3 | TRBV24-1 | TRBD2 | CATSEPKLAGNTDTQYF | TGTGCCACCAGTGAGCCAAAACTAGCGGGGAACACAGATACGCAGTATTTT
. | TRBJ2-7 | TRBV20-1 | . | CSARDSSRGYEQYF | TGCAGTGCTAGAGATAGTAGCAGGGGCTACGAGCAGTACTTC
. | TRBJ2-4 | TRBV21-1 | . | CASPNRDSLAKNIQYF | TGTGCCAGCCCCAACCGGGACAGCCTAGCCAAAAACATTCAGTACTTC
. | TRBJ1-1 | TRBV29-1 | . | CSVQRILNTEAFF | TGCAGCGTACAGAGAATTCTGAACACTGAAGCTTTCTTT
few | TRBJ2-5 | TRBV20-1 | . | CSASAVKGQETQYF | TGCAGTGCTAGTGCAGTTAAGGGACAAGAGACCCAGTACTTC
. | TRBJ1-2 | TRBV12-3/TRBV12-4 | . | CASILRGSNYGYTF | TGTGCCAGCATCCTAAGGGGATCTAACTATGGCTACACCTTC
. | TRBJ1-5 | TRBV27 | . | CASKGSMGQPQHF | TGTGCCAGCAAAGGGTCGATGGGTCAGCCCCAGCATTTT
. | TRBJ2-3 | TRBV6-2/TRBV6-3 | TRBD1 | CASKFRQGGWNTQYF | TGTGCCAGCAAATTTCGACAGGGTGGTTGGAATACGCAGTATTTT
few | TRBJ1-1 | TRBV7-9 | TRBD1 | CASSLASLQGRWNTEAFF | TGTGCCAGCAGCTTAGCGTCGTTACAGGGGAGGTGGAACACTGAAGCTTTCTTT
few | TRBJ2-2 | TRBV20-1 | . | CSANLGPGELFF | TGCAGTGCAAATCTAGGGCCCGGGGAGCTGTTTTTT
. | TRBJ1-1 | TRBV28 | . | CASSWRGSEAFF | TGTGCCAGCAGTTGGCGGGGATCTGAAGCTTTCTTT
. | TRBJ2-3 | TRBV2 | TRBD2 | CASTPSPTSGVGDTQYF | TGTGCCAGCACCCCCTCCCCGACTAGCGGGGTCGGGGATACGCAGTATTTT